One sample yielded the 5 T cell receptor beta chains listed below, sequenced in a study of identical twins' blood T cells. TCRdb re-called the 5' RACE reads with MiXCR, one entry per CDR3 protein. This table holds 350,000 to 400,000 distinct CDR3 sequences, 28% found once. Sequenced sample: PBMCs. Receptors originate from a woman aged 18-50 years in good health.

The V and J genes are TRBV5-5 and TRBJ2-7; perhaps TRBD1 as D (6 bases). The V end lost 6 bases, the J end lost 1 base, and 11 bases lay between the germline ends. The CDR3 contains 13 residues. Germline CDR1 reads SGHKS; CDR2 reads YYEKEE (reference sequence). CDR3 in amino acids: CASIGDNSYEQYF. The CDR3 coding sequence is TGTGCCAGCATAGGGGACAATTCCTACGAGCAGTACTTC.

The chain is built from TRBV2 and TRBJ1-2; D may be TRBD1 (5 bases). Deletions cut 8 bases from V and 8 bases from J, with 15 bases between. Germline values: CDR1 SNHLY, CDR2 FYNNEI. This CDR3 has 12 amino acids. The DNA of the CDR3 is TGTGCCAGCCGGAGGATGGGACGGGGCTACACCTTC. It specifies CASRRMGRGYTF.

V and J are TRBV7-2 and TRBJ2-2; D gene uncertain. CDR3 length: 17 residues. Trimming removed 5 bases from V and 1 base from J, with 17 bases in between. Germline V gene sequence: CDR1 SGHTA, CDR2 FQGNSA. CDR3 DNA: TGTGCCAGCAGCCTCCAACCCCCTTGGGAGAACACCGGGGAGCTGTTTTTT. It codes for CASSLQPPWENTGELFF.

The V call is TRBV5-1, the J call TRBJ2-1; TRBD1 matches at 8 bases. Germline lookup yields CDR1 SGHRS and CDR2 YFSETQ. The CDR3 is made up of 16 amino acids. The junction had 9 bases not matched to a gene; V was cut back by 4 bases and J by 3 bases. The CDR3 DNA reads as TGCGCCAGCAGCCCCGAAACCGGGACAGGCTACAATGAGCAGTTCTTC. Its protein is CASSPETGTGYNEQFF. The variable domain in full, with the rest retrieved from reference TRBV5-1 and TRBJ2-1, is KAGVTQTPRYLIKTRGQQVTLSCSPISGHRSVSWYQQTPGQGLQFLFEYFSETQRNKGNFPGRFSGRQFSNSRSEMNVSTLELGDSALYLCASSPETGTGYNEQFFGPGTRLTVL.

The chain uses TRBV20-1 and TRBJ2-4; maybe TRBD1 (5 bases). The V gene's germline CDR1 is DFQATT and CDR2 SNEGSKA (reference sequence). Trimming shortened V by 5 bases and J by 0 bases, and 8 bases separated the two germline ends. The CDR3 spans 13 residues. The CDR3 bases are TGCAGTGCTGGGGCTCTAGCCAAAAACATTCAGTACTTC. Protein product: CSAGALAKNIQYF.